What follows are 17 T cell receptor beta chains derived from one specimen sequenced in a study of T cell responses to AZD1222 COVID-19 vaccine. The protocol was immunoSEQ multiplex PCR, while the TCRdb copy is restricted to in-frame clones and leaves out a portion. Seen here are 100,000 to 150,000 clones, more than 75% observed once, and the top ten hold around 4%. Specimen: peripheral blood, collected 28 days after the second AZD1222 dose. These TCRs come from an adult who received the AZD1222 COVID-19 vaccine.

The rearrangement links TRBV7-6 to TRBJ2-2; no firm D call. Looked up from germline, CDR1 is SGHVS and CDR2 is FNYEAQ. This CDR3 is 12 amino acids long. The germline V and J ends were trimmed by 6 bases and 7 bases, with 9 bases remaining between them. Here the CDR3 DNA reads TGTGCCAGCAGGAACACCCGCGGGGAGCTGTTTTTT. It is translated as CASRNTRGELFF.

This clone has a single count. The genes are TRBV5-6 and TRBJ1-1; 8 nucleotides align to TRBD1. This CDR3 has 14 amino acids. V lost 4 bases, J lost 6 bases, and 8 bases stayed unmatched. Germline V gene lookup returns CDR1 SGHDT and CDR2 YYEEEE. CDR3 nucleotides: TGTGCCAGCAGCCTGACAGGGGAAATCTCTGAAGCTTTCTTT. Translation gives CASSLTGEISEAFF.

The chain employs TRBV27 and TRBJ2-5; 8 positions agree with TRBD2. CDR3 length: 15 residues. The V segment lost 2 bases and the J segment 4 bases; nucleotides outside the gene matches: 6. The germline V gene has CDR1 MNHEY and CDR2 SMNVEV (reference sequence). The CDR3 loop is CASSLIAGLRETQYF. The CDR3, as DNA: TGTGCCAGCAGTTTAATAGCGGGACTGAGAGAGACCCAGTACTTC.

This chain joins TRBV19 and TRBJ2-7, with 14 positions matching TRBD2. In germline, CDR1 is LNHDA, CDR2 SQIVND (reference sequence). The ends lost 1 base at V and 2 bases at J; junction bases unmatched: 4. The CDR3 totals 17 residues. CDR3 in amino acids: CASSIAGLAGDTYEQYF. Here the CDR3 DNA reads TGTGCCAGTAGTATAGCGGGACTAGCGGGAGACACCTACGAGCAGTACTTC. The full variable domain, its missing parts supplied by reference TRBV19 and TRBJ2-7, is DGGITQSPKYLFRKEGQNVTLSCEQNLNHDAMYWYRQDPGQGLRLIYYSQIVNDFQKGDIAEGYSVSREKKESFPLTVTSAQKNPTAFYLCASSIAGLAGDTYEQYFGPGTRLTVT.

The gene calls are TRBV7-8 and TRBJ2-1; 16 nucleotides line up with TRBD2. This CDR3 region has 20 residues. CDR1 is SGHVS and CDR2 is FQNEAQ in the germline V gene. The trim removed 5 bases at V and 0 bases at J, leaving 10 bases unmatched. Here the CDR3 reads CASSLNPGTSGRDSYNEQFF. CDR3 nucleotides: TGTGCCAGCAGCCTTAATCCCGGGACTAGCGGGAGGGACTCCTACAATGAGCAGTTCTTC.

The CDR3 region has the DNA TGTGCCAGCAGCTTGACTCCTGGAAGAAGCACAGATACGCAGTATTTT. This sequence encodes CASSLTPGRSTDTQYF. The V gene is TRBV7-8, the J gene TRBJ2-3; D gene unclear. This CDR3 has 16 amino acids. The germline V gene has CDR1 SGHVS and CDR2 FQNEAQ. V lost 3 bases and J lost 0, with 13 bases in between.

The gene calls are TRBV28 and TRBJ1-4; 12 bases match TRBD1. The trim removed 8 bases at V and 7 bases at J, leaving 8 bases unmatched. CDR1 is MDHEN and CDR2 is SYDVKM in the germline V gene. The CDR3 runs to 15 residues. This CDR3 reads CASVGTGGVREKLFF. CDR3 nucleotide sequence: TGTGCCAGCGTCGGGACAGGGGGCGTCCGTGAAAAACTGTTTTTT.

This clone has a single count. V usage is TRBV7-9 and J usage is TRBJ1-2; D is perhaps TRBD1 (5 bases). Germline V gene sequence: CDR1 SEHNR, CDR2 FQNEAQ (reference sequence). The CDR3 loop spans 14 amino acids. The germline V and J ends were trimmed by 2 bases and 3 bases, with 10 bases remaining between them. CDR3 residues: CASSLSLGDYGYTF. The CDR3 DNA follows: TGTGCCAGCAGCTTATCTCTGGGGGACTATGGCTACACCTTC.

This rearrangement joins TRBV7-8 to TRBJ2-2; 12 nucleotides agree with TRBD2. The V segment lost 4 bases and the J segment 4 bases; nucleotides outside the gene matches: 13. The CDR3 spans 19 residues. The germline gives CDR1 SGHVS, CDR2 FQNEAQ. The CDR3 here is CASSWGILAGGPGTGELFF. The CDR3 nucleotides read TGTGCCAGCAGCTGGGGTATCCTAGCGGGAGGGCCGGGCACCGGGGAGCTGTTTTTT.

On this clone: One end of the junction fails to match germline, which may point to a read error. The chain combines TRBV11-2 with TRBJ1-2; no clear D. Looked up from germline, CDR1 is SGHAT and CDR2 is FQNNGV. The CDR3 totals 12 residues. CDR3 sequence (DNA): TGTGCCAGCAGTTTAGGTGGCTATGGCTACACCTTC. It yields the protein CASSLGGYGYTF.

This rearrangement joins TRBV5-1 to TRBJ2-1; D is unresolved. This CDR3 region has 12 residues. Germline V gene lookup returns CDR1 SGHRS and CDR2 YFSETQ. The V gene lost 3 bases and the J gene lost 4 bases, with 5 bases spanning the gap. CDR3 loop: CASSSAYNEQFF. CDR3 DNA sequence: TGCGCCAGCAGCTCTGCTTACAATGAGCAGTTCTTC.

This clone was seen just once. DNA for the CDR3: TGTGCCAGCAGCTTAAATGTGGGGGAGACCCAGTACTTC. Translated, it gives CASSLNVGETQYF. The chain employs TRBV7-3 and TRBJ2-5, with D unresolved. The germline CDR1 and CDR2 sequences are SGHTA and FQGTGA. V was trimmed by 1 base and J by 5 bases, leaving 8 bases between them. The CDR3 totals 13 residues. Complete variable domain (other parts from reference TRBV7-3 and TRBJ2-5): GAGVSQTPSNKVTEKGKYVELRCDPISGHTALYWYRQSLGQGPEFLIYFQGTGAADDSGLPNDRFFAVRPEGSVSTLKIQRTERGDSAVYLCASSLNVGETQYFGPGTRLLVL.

The genes are TRBV19 and TRBJ2-1, with TRBD1 identical over 7 bases. The CDR3 contains 14 residues. CDR1 and CDR2 (germline): LNHDA, SQIVND (reference sequence). V trimming: 7 bases; J trimming: 6 bases; junction bases outside the gene matches: 9. The DNA of the CDR3 is TGTGCCAGTAACCAACAGGGGAGAATCAATGAGCAGTTCTTC. Protein sequence: CASNQQGRINEQFF.

This sequence joins TRBV11-2 and TRBJ2-1, with a weak D call TRBD2 (6 bases). The CDR3 contains 12 residues. The germline CDR1 and CDR2 sequences are SGHAT and FQNNGV. With 5 bases removed from V and 9 bases from J, the gap between germline ends came to 11 bases. DNA for the CDR3: TGTGCCAGCAGCCTGACGGGGGTTGAGCAGTTCTTC. As protein: CASSLTGVEQFF. Supplemented by reference TRBV11-2 and TRBJ2-1, the full variable domain reads EAGVAQSPRYKIIEKRQSVAFWCNPISGHATLYWYQQILGQGPKLLIQFQNNGVVDDSQLPKDRFSAERLKGVDSTLKIQPAKLEDSAVYLCASSLTGVEQFFGPGTRLTVL.

The chain employs TRBV12-3 or TRBV12-4 and TRBJ1-2; D is unresolved. The CDR3 runs to 13 residues. V lost 3 bases and J lost 3, with 8 bases in between. This chain's CDR3 is CASSLGGDYGYTF. The CDR3 nucleotides are TGTGCCAGCAGTTTGGGCGGGGACTATGGCTACACCTTC.

This clone was counted once. V usage is TRBV18 and J usage is TRBJ2-1; no clear D gene. The V end lost 6 bases, the J end lost 9 bases, and 9 bases lay between the germline ends. Germline assignment: CDR1 KGHSH and CDR2 LQKENI. This CDR3 spans 11 amino acids. CDR3 in amino acids: CASSSQAEQFF. DNA for the CDR3: TGTGCCAGCTCCTCCCAAGCTGAGCAGTTCTTC.

The gene calls are TRBV7-4 and TRBJ1-1; no clear D gene. Germline V gene data show CDR1 as SGHVT and CDR2 as SQSDAQ. Trimming took off 4 bases at V and 5 bases at J, with 17 bases between the two ends. This CDR3 spans 15 amino acids. CDR3 nucleotides: TGTGCCAGCAGCTCCGGACCTACTCAAAGGACTGAAGCTTTCTTT. This translates into CASSSGPTQRTEAFF.